The entry that follows covers one TCR beta chain sequence. This sample is part of a study of blood T cell repertoires in COVID-19. For the study at large: Acute-phase and convalescent COVID-19 samples originated in the United States, Italy and Spain.

The CDR3 contains 15 residues. Germline trimming cut 0 bases from V and 4 bases from J; bases unmatched to any gene: 7. Germline V gives CDR1 SGHRS, CDR2 YFSETQ. Source study methods: Quantification of nucleated cells was approximated via reference gene primer amplification. Profiling relied on immunoSEQ multiplex PCR, and the TCRdb table lists in-frame clones only, not all of them. V, J and clone size reflect that table, while D and trimming were determined from the DNA. There are 300,000 to 400,000 clones in the sample; around 86% occur only once, and about 6% lies in the top ten. This clonotype originated in a woman between 50 and 59 years old with COVID-19, enrolled during active disease. Sequencing was carried out using peripheral blood. The rearrangement uses TRBV5-1 and TRBJ2-7, with 7 bases that match TRBD1. Written as DNA, the CDR3 is TGCGCCAGCAGCTTGGCCCCGGGACAGATATACGAGCAGTACTTC. Its translation is CASSLAPGQIYEQYF.